Listed here are 30 T cell receptor beta chains from one sample, sequenced in a study of CD8 T cell repertoires and HIV-1 epitope variants. TCRdb's copy holds only in-frame clones and misses some; the assay was immunoSEQ multiplex PCR. The sample has 6,000 or so clones, 55% to 80% seen once. Their specific antigens are unknown. The specimen was cultured CD8+ T cells derived from PBMCs. These TCRs come from a male donor with HIV.

This clone was detected once. The rearrangement links TRBV13 to TRBJ2-1; 7 positions agree with TRBD1. V lost 6 bases, J lost 1 base, and 9 bases stayed unmatched. The CDR3 extends over 16 amino acids. Germline CDR1 and CDR2: PRHDT and FYEKMQ (reference sequence). CDR3 sequence reads: CASSLSQGISYNEQFF. For the CDR3, the DNA is TGTGCCAGCAGTTTATCACAGGGGATATCCTACAATGAGCAGTTCTTC.

The gene calls are TRBV2 and TRBJ1-4, with TRBD1 matching over 10 bases. Germline CDR1 is SNHLY and CDR2 is FYNNEI. The CDR3 extends over 14 amino acids. Unmatched junction bases numbered 4, after V lost 6 bases and J lost 6 bases. The CDR3 sequence: CASRGTGEYEKLFF. Here the CDR3 DNA reads TGTGCCAGCAGGGGGACAGGGGAGTATGAAAAACTGTTTTTT.

The chain recombines TRBV11-2 with TRBJ1-1; tentative D call: TRBD1 (5 bases). The V end was cut by 0 bases, the J end by 5 bases, with 7 bases between. This CDR3 contains 13 residues. CDR1 and CDR2 (germline): SGHAT, FQNNGV. This CDR3 reads CASSLEGETEAFF. In DNA, the CDR3 is TGTGCCAGCAGCTTAGAAGGGGAAACTGAAGCTTTCTTT.

The chain joins TRBV28 to TRBJ2-5; D ambiguous. The CDR3 runs to 13 residues. Germline V gene data show CDR1 as MDHEN and CDR2 as SYDVKM. V was shortened by 3 bases and J by 5 bases, with 10 bases between the two germline ends. The CDR3 sequence: CASSFFVGETQYF. The CDR3 bases are TGTGCCAGCAGTTTTTTCGTAGGCGAGACCCAGTACTTC.

This clone was observed a few times. This chain connects TRBV28 to TRBJ1-1; TRBD1 agrees at 8 bases. This CDR3 spans 16 amino acids. The germline CDR1 and CDR2 sequences are MDHEN and SYDVKM. With V trimmed by 6 bases and J by 2 bases, 11 bases remained unmatched. CDR3 coding DNA: TGTGCCAGCAGAGATACAGGGGGGGGGCTTAACACTGAAGCTTTCTTT. Its translation: CASRDTGGGLNTEAFF.

This chain links TRBV10-3 with TRBJ2-2, with 10 bases fitting TRBD1. The CDR3 consists of 18 residues. The V and J ends lost 10 bases and 3 bases, in that order; junction bases with no gene match: 17. CDR1 is ENHRY and CDR2 is SYGVKD in the germline V gene. CDR3 region: CASSPNPPGQGHTGELFF. The CDR3 DNA reads as TGTGCCAGCAGCCCGAATCCCCCGGGACAGGGGCACACCGGGGAGCTGTTTTTT.

This chain uses TRBV23-1 with TRBJ1-2, with TRBD1 as a possible D gene (5 bases). TRBV23-1 is filed as an ORF, its function uncertain. CDR3 size: 15 residues. Trimming cost V 4 bases and J 4 bases, with 16 bases left between them. This chain's CDR3 is CASSRPDLGPYGYTF. Here the CDR3 DNA reads TGCGCCAGCAGTCGGCCGGACCTGGGGCCCTATGGCTACACCTTC.

There are a few counts of this clone. The CDR3 loop reads CASSDGQVSPYGYTF. The CDR3 nucleotides read TGTGCCAGCAGCGACGGACAGGTATCGCCGTATGGCTACACCTTC. This rearrangement joins TRBV7-8 to TRBJ1-2, with 7 bases aligning to TRBD1. Trimming took 5 bases from V and 5 from J; bases not matched to a gene: 11. The length of the CDR3 is 15 residues. Germline loops: CDR1 SGHVS, CDR2 FQNEAQ. Filled out from reference TRBV7-8 and TRBJ1-2, the complete variable domain reads GAGVSQSPRYKVAKRGQDVALRCDPISGHVSLFWYQQALGQGPEFLTYFQNEAQLDKSGLPSDRFFAERPEGSVSTLKIQRTQQEDSAVYLCASSDGQVSPYGYTFGSGTRLTVV.

The gene calls are TRBV9 and TRBJ2-1, with 8 bases that match TRBD2. CDR1 SGDLS and CDR2 YYNGEE come from the germline V gene. The CDR3 is 15 amino acids. Unmatched junction bases numbered 8, after V lost 0 bases and J lost 9 bases. The CDR3 protein is CASSVEGGRRGEQFF. CDR3 bases: TGTGCCAGCAGCGTAGAGGGCGGGAGGAGGGGTGAGCAGTTCTTC.

The rearrangement uses TRBV6-1 and TRBJ2-1, with D perhaps matching TRBD2 (6 bases). V lost 10 bases and J lost 4, with 8 bases in between. The CDR3 runs 11 residues. Germline CDR1 reads MNHNS; CDR2 reads SASEGT. The CDR3 coding sequence is TGTGCCACGGGGGTTTACAATGAGCAGTTCTTC. Translating it yields CATGVYNEQFF.

V is TRBV9 and J is TRBJ2-7, with 7 bases matching TRBD2. V dropped 0 bases and J dropped 2; count of bases not matched to a gene: 8. Germline loops: CDR1 SGDLS, CDR2 YYNGEE. This CDR3 is 16 amino acids long. CDR3 loop: CASSVDPAGPPYEQYF. In DNA form, the CDR3 reads TGTGCCAGCAGCGTAGATCCAGCGGGGCCCCCCTACGAGCAGTACTTC. The full variable domain, in which reference TRBV9 and TRBJ2-7 provide the parts outside the CDR3, is DSGVTQTPKHLITATGQRVTLRCSPRSGDLSVYWYQQSLDQGLQFLIQYYNGEERAKGNILERFSAQQFPDLHSELNLSSLELGDSALYFCASSVDPAGPPYEQYFGPGTRLTVT.

The chain links TRBV6-5 to TRBJ2-7, with D unresolved. Between the trimmed V and J ends, which lost 6 bases and 4 bases, there was a span of 13 bases. CDR1 MNHEY and CDR2 SVGAGI come from the germline V gene. The CDR3 runs to 13 residues. This chain's CDR3 is CASSNFLRYEQYF. The CDR3 DNA follows: TGTGCCAGCAGCAACTTCCTGAGGTACGAGCAGTACTTC.

This clone was seen a few times. V usage is TRBV6-1 and J usage is TRBJ2-1, with D maybe TRBD1 (6 bases). The ends were cut back, 2 bases at V and 8 bases at J, with 13 bases in the middle. Germline CDR1 reads MNHNS; CDR2 reads SASEGT. The CDR3 consists of 14 residues. The CDR3: CASSETGSHHEQFF. The CDR3 DNA sequence: TGTGCCAGCAGTGAAACAGGGTCCCACCATGAGCAGTTCTTC.

V gene TRBV6-5 combines with J gene TRBJ2-7; D not certain. V was cut by 6 bases and J by 3 bases, with 12 bases left in between. In germline, CDR1 is MNHEY, CDR2 SVGAGI. This CDR3 spans 13 amino acids. As DNA, the CDR3 is TGTGCCAGCAGCGATAGGACGGACTACGAGCAGTACTTC. It specifies CASSDRTDYEQYF.

This clone was detected only once. The chain uses TRBV4-2 and TRBJ2-5, with 11 nucleotides matching TRBD2. Trimming took 5 bases from V and 2 from J; bases not matched to a gene: 4. The CDR3 length is 15 residues. Germline V gene data show CDR1 as LGHNA and CDR2 as YNFKEQ. CDR3 sequence reads: CASSFSSGGQETQYF. Here the CDR3 DNA reads TGTGCCAGCAGCTTTTCTAGCGGGGGGCAAGAGACCCAGTACTTC.

The J gene is TRBJ2-7, the V gene TRBV11-2, with TRBD1 identical over 9 bases. Germline lookup yields CDR1 SGHAT and CDR2 FQNNGV. The CDR3 extends over 14 amino acids. V was clipped by 5 bases and J by 4 bases; unmatched bases: 6. CDR3 sequence (DNA): TGTGCCAGCAGCAGTCCCGGGACAGGGTACGAGCAGTACTTC. It is translated as CASSSPGTGYEQYF.

This clone has just a few counts. V is TRBV7-6 and J is TRBJ1-1, with D unresolved. The CDR3 contains 12 residues. Germline CDR1 SGHVS, CDR2 FNYEAQ. Trimming took 5 bases from V and 0 from J, leaving 4 bases between them. CDR3 loop: CASSSMNTEAFF. The CDR3 DNA is TGTGCCAGCAGCAGTATGAACACTGAAGCTTTCTTT. Full variable domain (missing parts from reference TRBV7-6 and TRBJ1-1): GAGVSQSPRYKVTKRGQDVALRCDPISGHVSLYWYRQALGQGPEFLTYFNYEAQQDKSGLPNDRFSAERPEGSISTLTIQRTEQRDSAMYRCASSSMNTEAFFGQGTRLTVV.

This clone is medium-sized in the sample. The rearrangement uses TRBV19 and TRBJ2-7; D is perhaps TRBD1 (6 bases). The CDR3 loop spans 15 amino acids. V was shortened by 1 base and J by 4 bases, with 14 bases between the two germline ends. The germline CDR1 and CDR2 sequences are LNHDA and SQIVND (reference sequence). DNA for the CDR3: TGTGCCAGTAGTATAGCTGGGGACACCCTATACGAGCAGTACTTC. Its protein product is CASSIAGDTLYEQYF.

The chain joins TRBV27 to TRBJ2-7; D not resolved. Trimming pared 11 bases from V and 4 bases from J, leaving 9 bases between. This CDR3 region has 10 residues. Germline CDR1 MNHEY, CDR2 SMNVEV (reference sequence). The CDR3 sequence is CALPGYEQYF. The CDR3 DNA sequence: TGTGCCCTCCCAGGATACGAGCAGTACTTC.

The chain is built from TRBV5-4 and TRBJ1-2; D ambiguous. Deletions cut 4 bases from V and 3 bases from J, with 19 bases between. This CDR3 is built from 16 residues. CDR1 SGHNT and CDR2 YYREEE come from the germline V gene (reference sequence). Written as DNA, the CDR3 is TGTGCCAGCAGCCCTTGGCCGGTAGAATTGGACTATGGCTACACCTTC. This codes for CASSPWPVELDYGYTF.

The chain joins TRBV5-1 to TRBJ2-1; no firm D call. CDR1 is SGHRS, CDR2 YFSETQ, per germline. The CDR3 length is 12 residues. The V end lost 0 bases, the J end lost 8 bases, and 6 bases lay between the germline ends. The CDR3 region is CASSLALHEQFF. The CDR3 bases are TGCGCCAGCAGCTTGGCTCTTCATGAGCAGTTCTTC.

J is TRBJ2-1 and V is TRBV11-2; either TRBD1 or TRBD2 may fit D (5 bases each). Germline V CDR1 and CDR2: SGHAT, FQNNGV. This CDR3 contains 18 residues. Between the trimmed V and J ends, which lost 1 base and 0 bases, there was a span of 16 bases. The CDR3 coding sequence is TGTGCCAGCAGCTTAGTCGGGGCGGGCCCGAGCTCCTACAATGAGCAGTTCTTC. It yields the protein CASSLVGAGPSSYNEQFF.

On this clone: One end of the junction fails to match germline, which may point to a read error. The rearrangement links TRBV7-2 to TRBJ1-2; unclear D gene. The germline V gene has CDR1 SGHTA and CDR2 FQGNSA. CDR3 size: 16 residues. CDR3 protein: CASSQDPVELDYGYTF. The DNA of the CDR3 is TGCGCCAGCAGCCAAGATCCCGTCGAACTCGACTATGGCTACACCTTC.

The chain employs TRBV10-1 and TRBJ2-7; D possibly uses TRBD1 or TRBD2 (5 bases each). CDR3 length: 15 amino acids. V was pared by 3 bases and J by 0 bases, with 12 bases between. CDR1 WNHNN and CDR2 SYGVQD come from the germline V gene (reference sequence). In DNA, the CDR3 is TGCGCCAGCAGTGATGTAGGGACCAGCTCCTACGAGCAGTACTTC. Translated, it gives CASSDVGTSSYEQYF.

The J gene is TRBJ2-1, the V gene TRBV5-1; D may be TRBD1 (6 bases). Trimming removed 4 bases from V and 3 bases from J, with 17 bases in between. This CDR3 spans 16 amino acids. Germline CDR1 SGHRS, CDR2 YFSETQ. CDR3 sequence reads: CASSREPGQFYNEQFF. CDR3 DNA: TGCGCCAGCAGCCGCGAGCCGGGACAATTCTACAATGAGCAGTTCTTC.

The chain uses TRBV5-6 and TRBJ2-7; TRBD1 agrees at 8 bases. The CDR3 loop spans 15 amino acids. Germline-derived CDR1 and CDR2 are SGHDT and YYEEEE. The V segment lost 0 bases and the J segment 2 bases; nucleotides outside the gene matches: 4. The chain's CDR3 is CASSLETGATYEQYF. The CDR3 coding sequence is TGTGCCAGCAGCTTGGAGACAGGGGCAACCTACGAGCAGTACTTC.

The chain joins TRBV6-6 to TRBJ2-7; 8 bases are a match to TRBD2. The CDR3 runs to 16 residues. From germline, CDR1 is MNHNY and CDR2 SVGAGI (reference sequence). The V segment lost 0 bases and the J segment 5 bases; nucleotides outside the gene matches: 9. The CDR3 is CASSYSRSGATHEQYF. CDR3 coding DNA: TGTGCCAGCAGTTACTCGCGTAGCGGGGCTACCCACGAGCAGTACTTC.

This clone appeared a few times. The rearrangement joins TRBV5-4 to TRBJ1-6; 8 nucleotides agree with TRBD1. This CDR3 has 18 residues. The V gene end was trimmed by 3 bases and the J gene end by 0 bases; junction bases not matched to a gene: 8. Germline assignment: CDR1 SGHNT and CDR2 YYREEE (reference sequence). The CDR3 DNA sequence: TGTGCCAGCAGCTCTTCTCGACAGGGGAGCTCCTATAATTCACCCCTCCACTTT. Its translation is CASSSSRQGSSYNSPLHF.

The J gene is TRBJ2-3, the V gene TRBV27, with a weak D call TRBD1 (5 bases). The length of the CDR3 is 17 residues. CDR1 is MNHEY, CDR2 SMNVEV, per germline (reference sequence). Trimming left V 6 bases short and J 0 bases short, with 19 bases between. The CDR3 sequence: CASRSTTTATSTDTQYF. DNA of the CDR3: TGTGCCAGCAGATCCACCACGACAGCTACTAGCACAGATACGCAGTATTTT.

V is TRBV9 and J is TRBJ1-1; 9 nucleotides line up with TRBD1. The germline gives CDR1 SGDLS, CDR2 YYNGEE. The ends lost 3 bases at V and 9 bases at J; junction bases unmatched: 6. The CDR3 has 13 amino acids. The CDR3 coding sequence is TGTGCCAGCAGCGGAGGGACAGGGCGCCAAGCTTTCTTT. It translates to CASSGGTGRQAFF.